Below, 15 T cell receptor beta chains from the same sample are listed, as sequenced in a study of human thymus T cells. The protocol was immunoSEQ multiplex PCR, while the TCRdb copy is restricted to in-frame clones and leaves out a portion. The sample carries about 46,000 clones, 95% recorded once. Sequenced input: blood. Every receptor here comes from a girl less than two years old with a congenital heart defect but otherwise immunologically healthy.

The V gene is TRBV10-3, the J gene TRBJ2-1; 10 bases align to TRBD2. This CDR3 has 14 residues. Germline assignment: CDR1 ENHRY and CDR2 SYGVKD. The V and J ends lost 6 bases and 7 bases, in that order; junction bases with no gene match: 6. The CDR3 DNA reads TGTGCCATCAGAAGCGGGAGGGATAGGAATGAGCAGTTCTTC. Protein: CAIRSGRDRNEQFF.

The rearrangement uses TRBV7-3 and TRBJ1-1; D call uncertain. Germline CDR1 is SGHTA and CDR2 is FQGTGA. V was cut by 2 bases and J by 5 bases, with 9 bases left in between. The CDR3 is 13 residues long. CDR3 DNA sequence: TGTGCCAGCAGCTTACTGCCCAGGACTGAAGCTTTCTTT. Protein: CASSLLPRTEAFF.

The count of this clone is one. The V gene is TRBV5-4, the J gene TRBJ2-1; 7 bases align to TRBD1. The J segment lost 3 bases and the V segment lost 4 bases, leaving 4 bases of the junction unmatched. This CDR3 contains 14 residues. Per germline, CDR1 SGHNT and CDR2 YYREEE (reference sequence). DNA for the CDR3: TGTGCCAGCAGCCTCCGACAGGGCTACAATGAGCAGTTCTTC. It is translated as CASSLRQGYNEQFF.

CDR3 nucleotide sequence: TGCGCCAGCAGCTTGCGCGTATACACTGAAGCTTTCTTT. Amino acids: CASSLRVYTEAFF. V usage is TRBV5-1 and J usage is TRBJ1-1; D gene unclear. Looked up from germline, CDR1 is SGHRS and CDR2 is YFSETQ. V lost 1 base to trimming and J lost 3 bases, with 7 bases between them. The CDR3 extends over 13 amino acids.

V and J are TRBV7-9 and TRBJ1-1; D ambiguous. CDR3 length: 14 residues. Trimming took off 3 bases at V and 2 bases at J, with 10 bases between the two ends. Germline V gives CDR1 SEHNR, CDR2 FQNEAQ (reference sequence). The CDR3 DNA is TGTGCCAGCAGCTTGGTTATGATTAACACTGAAGCTTTCTTT. This sequence encodes CASSLVMINTEAFF.

The chain links TRBV5-4 to TRBJ2-3, with D perhaps given as TRBD1 or TRBD2 (5 bases each). Trimming shortened V by 1 base and J by 0 bases, and 12 bases separated the two germline ends. Germline V CDR1 and CDR2: SGHNT, YYREEE (reference sequence). The CDR3 sequence is 16 residues long. For the CDR3, the DNA is TGTGCCAGCAGCTTGCTAGCAGGGTCTAGCACAGATACGCAGTATTTT. Amino acids: CASSLLAGSSTDTQYF.

The V gene is TRBV2, the J gene TRBJ2-5; D gene unclear. The CDR3 has 12 residues. CDR1 SNHLY and CDR2 FYNNEI come from the germline V gene. Trimming removed 7 bases at V and 5 bases at J, with 11 bases between. The DNA for the CDR3 is TGTGCCAGCACTTTCGGACGGGAGACCCAGTACTTC. Protein sequence: CASTFGRETQYF.

This chain connects TRBV29-1 to TRBJ2-3; 9 bases agree with TRBD2. CDR3 length: 14 amino acids. V shed 3 bases, J shed 6 bases, and the junction held 7 bases outside the gene matches. Germline V gene data show CDR1 as SQVTM and CDR2 as ANQGSEA. The CDR3 DNA reads as TGCAGCGTTGAGCCAGCGGGAGGTTTGGATACGCAGTATTTT. The encoded protein is CSVEPAGGLDTQYF.

This chain connects TRBV11-2 to TRBJ1-4; D may be TRBD1 (6 bases). This CDR3 has 14 residues. Germline values: CDR1 SGHAT, CDR2 FQNNGV. V gave up 6 bases and J gave up 7 bases, with 15 bases separating them. The CDR3 DNA reads TGTGCCAGCAGGCTACAGGGCCGAGCTGAAAAACTGTTTTTT. This encodes CASRLQGRAEKLFF. Complete variable domain (other parts from reference TRBV11-2 and TRBJ1-4): EAGVAQSPRYKIIEKRQSVAFWCNPISGHATLYWYQQILGQGPKLLIQFQNNGVVDDSQLPKDRFSAERLKGVDSTLKIQPAKLEDSAVYLCASRLQGRAEKLFFGSGTQLSVL.

The chain is built from TRBV18 and TRBJ2-7; 9 bases map to TRBD2. V lost 2 bases to trimming and J lost 5 bases; unmatched junction nucleotides: 13. This CDR3 spans 17 amino acids. Germline assignment: CDR1 KGHSH and CDR2 LQKENI. The CDR3 DNA follows: TGTGCCAGCTCACCAGAGGAAGCGGGAGGCTCCTTCCACGAGCAGTACTTC. It specifies CASSPEEAGGSFHEQYF.

This CDR3 reads CASSQDAGMDTQYF. CDR3 coding DNA: TGCGCCAGCAGCCAAGACGCGGGGATGGATACGCAGTATTTT. J is TRBJ2-3 and V is TRBV4-3; a weak D match, TRBD2 (6 bases). CDR3 length: 14 amino acids. The V gene's germline CDR1 is LGHNA and CDR2 YSLEER. Trimming cost V 0 bases and J 6 bases, with 10 bases left between them.

The chain joins TRBV11-2 to TRBJ2-3, with TRBD2 matching over 7 bases. The V gene end was trimmed by 2 bases and the J gene end by 6 bases; junction bases not matched to a gene: 11. Germline CDR1 is SGHAT and CDR2 is FQNNGV. This CDR3 has 16 residues. The CDR3 region is CASSLYGRSVWDTQYF. In DNA form, the CDR3 reads TGTGCCAGCAGCTTATACGGGAGGTCCGTGTGGGATACGCAGTATTTT.

J is TRBJ2-2 and V is TRBV15, with 12 bases that match TRBD2. V gave up 3 bases and J gave up 4 bases; unmatched junction bases: 0. The CDR3 is made up of 15 amino acids. Per germline, CDR1 LNHNV and CDR2 YYDKDF (reference sequence). The CDR3 DNA is TGTGCCACCAGCAGGACTAGCGGGAGCACCGGGGAGCTGTTTTTT. As protein: CATSRTSGSTGELFF.

The chain couples TRBV9 to TRBJ2-1; D ambiguous. Looked up from germline, CDR1 is SGDLS and CDR2 is YYNGEE. This CDR3 is 13 amino acids long. The V end lost 0 bases, the J end lost 4 bases, and 5 bases lay between the germline ends. CDR3: CASSVASYNEQFF. DNA of the CDR3: TGTGCCAGCAGCGTAGCTTCTTACAATGAGCAGTTCTTC.

V gene TRBV7-9 combines with J gene TRBJ1-1, with unresolved D. The CDR3 loop spans 17 amino acids. Germline CDR1 and CDR2: SEHNR and FQNEAQ (reference sequence). Trimming left V 1 base short and J 1 base short, with 16 bases between. The CDR3 bases are TGTGCCAGCAGCTTAGGTGAGCGCGGAGGGAGGAACACTGAAGCTTTCTTT. It translates to CASSLGERGGRNTEAFF. Filled out from reference TRBV7-9 and TRBJ1-1, the complete variable domain reads DTGVSQNPRHKITKRGQNVTFRCDPISEHNRLYWYRQTLGQGPEFLTYFQNEAQLEKSRLLSDRFSAERPKGSFSTLEIQRTEQGDSAMYLCASSLGERGGRNTEAFFGQGTRLTVV.